Ten or more counts support the clone carrying this TCR beta chain. First-strand cDNA used TRAV- and TRBV-specific primers, covering alpha and beta chains. TCR amplification involved 20 PCR cycles with a constant-region primer and V-primer adapter. Isolated mRNA underwent amplification via in vitro transcription. TCRdb recomputed calls from the reads with MiXCR, one row per CDR3 protein. Among more than 30,000 distinct CDR3 sequences listed, less than 65% were seen once. Time point indicated: after trial treatment. Treatment in this sample: LDRT plus nivolumab, ipilimumab, low-dose cyclophosphamide and aspirin (RACIN trial). This entry is derived from a study of low-dose radiotherapy and immunotherapy resistance in tumors. Study overall: Patients were given intravenous nivolumab 240 mg every two weeks plus ipilimumab 1 mg/kg every six weeks. It was every two weeks, one day before radiation and immunotherapy, that intravenous cyclophosphamide 200 mg/m2 was given.

The CDR3 consists of 11 residues. V was clipped by 5 bases and J by 3 bases, with 4 bases between them. Germline V lookup: CDR1 SGHAT, CDR2 FQNNGV. The clonotype comes from a male donor with gallbladder cancer. This chain joins TRBV11-2 and TRBJ2-5; D is unclear. Sequences were derived from PBMCs, sampled after low-dose radiotherapy plus immunotherapy. In DNA, the CDR3 is TGTGCCAGCAGCCAAAAAGAGACCCAGTACTTC. As protein: CASSQKETQYF.